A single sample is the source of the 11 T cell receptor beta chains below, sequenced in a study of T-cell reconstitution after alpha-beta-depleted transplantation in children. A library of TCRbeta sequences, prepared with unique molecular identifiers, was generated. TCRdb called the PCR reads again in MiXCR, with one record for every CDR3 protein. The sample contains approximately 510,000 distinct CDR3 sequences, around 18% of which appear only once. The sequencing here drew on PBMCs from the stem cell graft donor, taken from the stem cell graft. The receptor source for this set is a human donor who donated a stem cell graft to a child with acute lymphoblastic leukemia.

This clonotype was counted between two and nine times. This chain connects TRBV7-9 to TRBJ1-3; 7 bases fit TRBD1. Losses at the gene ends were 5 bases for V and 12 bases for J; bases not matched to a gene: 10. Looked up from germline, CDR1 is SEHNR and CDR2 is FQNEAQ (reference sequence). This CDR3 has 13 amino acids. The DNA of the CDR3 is TGTGCCAGCAGCGACGGGACAGCGGACGACATATATTTT. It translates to CASSDGTADDIYF.

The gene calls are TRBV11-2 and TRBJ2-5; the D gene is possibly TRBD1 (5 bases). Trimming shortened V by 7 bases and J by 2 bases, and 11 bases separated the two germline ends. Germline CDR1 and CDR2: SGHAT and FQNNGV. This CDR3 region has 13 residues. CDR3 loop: CASKGALQETQYF. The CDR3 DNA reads TGTGCCAGCAAAGGGGCCCTTCAAGAGACCCAGTACTTC.

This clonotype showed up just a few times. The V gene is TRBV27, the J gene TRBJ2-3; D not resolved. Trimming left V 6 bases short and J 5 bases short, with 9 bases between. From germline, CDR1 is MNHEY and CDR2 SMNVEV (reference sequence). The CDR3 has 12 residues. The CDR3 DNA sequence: TGTGCCAGCAGGGCCGTGGGAGATACGCAGTATTTT. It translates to CASRAVGDTQYF.

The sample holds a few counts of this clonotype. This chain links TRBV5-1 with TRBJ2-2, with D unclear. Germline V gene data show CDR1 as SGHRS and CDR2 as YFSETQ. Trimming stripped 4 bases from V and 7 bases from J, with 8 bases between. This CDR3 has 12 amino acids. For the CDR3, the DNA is TGCGCCAGCAGCGCCATCGGCGGGGAGCTGTTTTTT. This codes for CASSAIGGELFF. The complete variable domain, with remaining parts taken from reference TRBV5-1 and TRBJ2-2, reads KAGVTQTPRYLIKTRGQQVTLSCSPISGHRSVSWYQQTPGQGLQFLFEYFSETQRNKGNFPGRFSGRQFSNSRSEMNVSTLELGDSALYLCASSAIGGELFFGEGSRLTVL.

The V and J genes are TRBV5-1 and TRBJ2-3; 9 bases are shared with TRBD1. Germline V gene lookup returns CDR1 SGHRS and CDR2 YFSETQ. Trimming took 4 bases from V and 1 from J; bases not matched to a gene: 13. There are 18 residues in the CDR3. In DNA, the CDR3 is TGCGCCAGCAGCGAGGACAGGGGAGCGTTTTGGGGCACAGATACGCAGTATTTT. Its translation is CASSEDRGAFWGTDTQYF.

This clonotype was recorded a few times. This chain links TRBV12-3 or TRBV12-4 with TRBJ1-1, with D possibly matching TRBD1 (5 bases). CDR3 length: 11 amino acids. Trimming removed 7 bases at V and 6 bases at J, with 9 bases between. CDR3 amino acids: CASTEGAEAFF. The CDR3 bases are TGTGCCAGCACCGAAGGGGCTGAAGCTTTCTTT.

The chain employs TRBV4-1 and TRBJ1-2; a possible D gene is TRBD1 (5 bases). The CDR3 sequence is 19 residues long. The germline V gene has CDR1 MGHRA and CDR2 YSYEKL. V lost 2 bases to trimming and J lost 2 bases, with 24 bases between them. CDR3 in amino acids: CASSQLRKSQGRPNYGYTF. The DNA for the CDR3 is TGCGCCAGCAGCCAACTGAGGAAATCCCAGGGACGGCCGAACTATGGCTACACCTTC.

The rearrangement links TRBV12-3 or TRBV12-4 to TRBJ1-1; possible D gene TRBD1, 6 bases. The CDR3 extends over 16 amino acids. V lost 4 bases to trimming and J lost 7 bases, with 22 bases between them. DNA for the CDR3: TGTGCCAGCAGTTGGTGGGGGCATGGGGTCGAGGGTGAAGCTTTCTTT. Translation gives CASSWWGHGVEGEAFF.

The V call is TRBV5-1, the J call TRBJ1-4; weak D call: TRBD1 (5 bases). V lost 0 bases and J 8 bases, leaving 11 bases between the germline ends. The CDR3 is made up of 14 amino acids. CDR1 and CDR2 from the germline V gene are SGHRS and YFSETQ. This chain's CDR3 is CASSLGAGHEKLFF. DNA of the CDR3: TGCGCCAGCAGCTTGGGGGCAGGGCACGAAAAACTGTTTTTT. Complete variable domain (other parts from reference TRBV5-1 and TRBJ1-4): KAGVTQTPRYLIKTRGQQVTLSCSPISGHRSVSWYQQTPGQGLQFLFEYFSETQRNKGNFPGRFSGRQFSNSRSEMNVSTLELGDSALYLCASSLGAGHEKLFFGSGTQLSVL.

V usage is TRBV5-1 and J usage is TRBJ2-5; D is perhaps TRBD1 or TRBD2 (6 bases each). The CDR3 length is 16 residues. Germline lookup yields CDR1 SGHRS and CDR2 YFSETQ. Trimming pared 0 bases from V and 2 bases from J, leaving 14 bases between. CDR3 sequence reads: CASSLGGGHLQETQYF. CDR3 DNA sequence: TGCGCCAGCAGCTTGGGTGGGGGGCATCTTCAAGAGACCCAGTACTTC.

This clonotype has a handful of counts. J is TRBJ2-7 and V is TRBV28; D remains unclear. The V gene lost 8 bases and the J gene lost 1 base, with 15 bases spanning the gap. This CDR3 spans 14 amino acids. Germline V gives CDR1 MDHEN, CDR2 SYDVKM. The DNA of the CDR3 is TGTGCCAGCTCGATGAGAGCGACGTCCTACGAGCAGTACTTC. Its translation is CASSMRATSYEQYF.